Following are 9 T cell receptor beta chains from one sample sequenced in a study of identical twins. From the 5' RACE reads, TCRdb called clonotypes with MiXCR, one entry per CDR3 protein. The table records under 900,000 distinct CDR3 sequences, over 9% of them present only once. These sequences were also reported in another study, on yellow fever vaccine responses in identical twins.

Source material: PBMCs. These receptors came from a woman between 18 and 29 years old in good health.

The chain has TRBV7-2 and TRBJ2-1, with a weak D call TRBD2 (5 bases). CDR1 SGHTA and CDR2 FQGNSA come from the germline V gene. V was trimmed by 1 base and J by 6 bases, leaving 16 bases between them. The CDR3 consists of 16 residues. The CDR3 protein is CASSLVFGRERNEQFF. The CDR3 DNA is TGTGCCAGCAGCTTAGTATTCGGTAGGGAGCGCAATGAGCAGTTCTTC.

This chain joins TRBV28 and TRBJ1-4; D remains ambiguous. Per the germline V gene, CDR1 is MDHEN and CDR2 is SYDVKM. Trimming left V 6 bases short and J 5 bases short, with 10 bases between. This CDR3 has 13 amino acids. This chain's CDR3 is CASRGGKNEKLFF. DNA for the CDR3: TGTGCCAGCAGGGGCGGTAAAAATGAAAAACTGTTTTTT.

This clonotype appeared a few times. The chain is built from TRBV5-5 and TRBJ1-5; weak D call: TRBD1 (6 bases). The CDR3 consists of 15 residues. Germline loops: CDR1 SGHKS, CDR2 YYEKEE (reference sequence). Trimming stripped 4 bases from V and 7 bases from J, with 18 bases between. For the CDR3, the DNA is TGTGCCAGCAGCCCGACCCCAGGGGATGGGCAGCCCCAGCATTTT. Translating it yields CASSPTPGDGQPQHF.

The V gene is TRBV5-1, the J gene TRBJ2-7, with 11 positions matching TRBD1. Germline loops: CDR1 SGHRS, CDR2 YFSETQ. CDR3 size: 14 residues. J was trimmed by 6 bases and V by 4 bases; bases with no gene match: 6. CDR3 in DNA: TGCGCCAGCAGCGTCGGACAGGGGGCGTCCGAGCAGTACTTC. Its translation is CASSVGQGASEQYF.

In its sample, this clonotype was seen a few times. V usage is TRBV5-1 and J usage is TRBJ1-4; 8 bases agree with TRBD1. The junction had 16 bases not matched to a gene; V was cut back by 0 bases and J by 9 bases. The germline gives CDR1 SGHRS, CDR2 YFSETQ. The CDR3 consists of 18 residues. The CDR3 protein is CASSLAGGRGLVGQKLFF. CDR3 DNA: TGCGCCAGCAGCTTGGCGGGGGGCAGGGGGCTCGTTGGCCAAAAACTGTTTTTT.

The chain links TRBV6-4 to TRBJ2-3, with D hard to call. Germline V CDR1 and CDR2: MRHNA, SNTAGT. This CDR3 region has 14 residues. V was clipped by 7 bases and J by 3 bases, with 14 bases between them. The CDR3 reads CASKETDTTDTQYF. CDR3 coding DNA: TGTGCCAGCAAAGAAACTGACACGACAGATACGCAGTATTTT.

This clonotype was observed a handful of times. This chain links TRBV20-1 with TRBJ1-5; 9 bases align to TRBD1. The CDR3 is 15 residues long. CDR1 is DFQATT, CDR2 SNEGSKA, per germline (reference sequence). V lost 3 bases to trimming and J lost 6 bases; unmatched junction nucleotides: 9. This CDR3 reads CSARGRTGVSQPQHF. CDR3 nucleotides: TGCAGTGCTAGGGGTAGGACAGGGGTTTCTCAGCCCCAGCATTTT.

The sample holds many counts of this clonotype. This rearrangement joins TRBV19 to TRBJ1-5; D may be TRBD1 (5 bases). Germline-derived CDR1 and CDR2 are LNHDA and SQIVND (reference sequence). The V gene lost 5 bases and the J gene lost 2 bases, with 16 bases spanning the gap. The CDR3 sequence is 16 residues long. The CDR3 sequence: CASSSLGEGGNQPQHF. The CDR3 DNA reads TGTGCCAGTAGTTCCTTAGGGGAGGGTGGCAATCAGCCCCAGCATTTT.

Many counts were recorded for this clonotype. The J gene is TRBJ2-3, the V gene TRBV12-3 or TRBV12-4; 7 nucleotides agree with TRBD2. The CDR3 covers 17 residues. The V segment lost 3 bases and the J segment 1 base; nucleotides outside the gene matches: 10. CDR3 region: CASSFPGGGRGTDTQYF. The CDR3 bases are TGTGCCAGCAGTTTCCCCGGGGGAGGGAGAGGCACAGATACGCAGTATTTT.